The 2 T cell receptor beta chains reported below all come from one sample, sequenced in a study of OX40 agonist ivuxolimab in advanced cancers. The table came from immunoSEQ multiplex PCR; TCRdb's copy has only in-frame clones and leaves some out. The sample holds just over 95,000 clones, 90% seen once. Sequencing was performed on CD4+ or CD8+ T cells sorted from blood, taken in a trial of the OX40 agonist ivuxolimab. These receptors were collected from an adult with an advanced solid tumor such as melanoma, head and neck, liver or kidney cancer.

In its sample, this clone was seen once. The chain employs TRBV6-5 and TRBJ2-7, with TRBD1 matching over 7 bases. Germline CDR1 and CDR2: MNHEY and SVGAGI. Germline trimming cut 6 bases from V and 0 bases from J; bases unmatched to any gene: 8. The CDR3 runs 15 residues. The CDR3 bases are TGTGCCAGCAGGACCCCGACAGGGAGCTCCTACGAGCAGTACTTC. It yields the protein CASRTPTGSSYEQYF.

This chain joins TRBV5-1 and TRBJ2-3; 11 nucleotides align to TRBD2. Germline V lookup: CDR1 SGHRS, CDR2 YFSETQ. The CDR3 is 19 residues long. The V gene end was trimmed by 3 bases and the J gene end by 2 bases; junction bases not matched to a gene: 14. CDR3 sequence: CASSSGLAGGSPSTDTQYF. CDR3 bases: TGCGCCAGCAGCTCCGGGCTAGCGGGGGGATCCCCCTCCACAGATACGCAGTATTTT.